This T cell receptor (beta chain) was retrieved from a study of cytomegalovirus exposure and HLA in healthy donors. The overall study: A later analysis reported the 100 to 150 validation repertoires used the same platform as the approximately 650 first-cohort repertoires.

V lost 5 bases and J lost 5; bases outside the gene matches: 6. Germline V gene lookup returns CDR1 SEHNR and CDR2 FQNEAQ (reference sequence). The CDR3 loop spans 14 amino acids. Separation from the roughly 680-subject first cohort characterized the roughly 120-subject validation cohort, to which the donors belonged. Profiled with immunoSEQ multiplex PCR; TCRdb holds only in-frame clones, not every one. The data show 250,000 to 300,000 clones, approximately 83% seen once. The chain is built from TRBV7-9 and TRBJ2-7, with TRBD1 matching 10 bases. The receptor comes from a woman aged 18 to 35 in good health and CMV-seronegative. Sequencing used PBMCs. DNA of the CDR3: TGTGCCAGCAGCCGGGACAGGGGTAGAGACGAGCAGTACTTC. Amino acid sequence: CASSRDRGRDEQYF.